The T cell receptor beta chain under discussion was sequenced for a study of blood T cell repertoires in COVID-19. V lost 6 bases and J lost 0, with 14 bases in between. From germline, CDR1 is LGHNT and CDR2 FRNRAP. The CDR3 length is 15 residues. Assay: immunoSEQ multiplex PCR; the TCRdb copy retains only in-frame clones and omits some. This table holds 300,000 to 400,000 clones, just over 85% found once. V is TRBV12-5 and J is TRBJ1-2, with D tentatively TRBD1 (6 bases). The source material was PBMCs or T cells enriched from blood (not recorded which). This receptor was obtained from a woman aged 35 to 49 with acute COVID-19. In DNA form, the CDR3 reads TGTGCTAGTGGCCGCAACAGGGATACTAACTATGGCTACACCTTC. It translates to CASGRNRDTNYGYTF.